One and the same sample provided the 30 T cell receptor beta chains below, sequenced in a study of blood T cells in healthy people across ages (dated by TCRdb to about 2015). The method behind the library was 5' RACE. The listed sequencing device is Illumina HiSeq 2500. The second PCR ran for roughly 7 to 11 cycles and used a J-beta primer mix along with a sample-barcoded 5' primer. TCRdb ran its own pipeline on the public reads, namely fastp trimming at Q25 and MiXCR clone calling, and kept in-frame beta chains. Rows with one shared CDR3 protein collapse into an entry with the most common genes and DNA. For this sample there are 1.4 million to 1.5 million distinct CDR3 sequences; approximately 38% appear just once. The top ten clonotypes cover 7.9% of the sample. Sequences were obtained from blood. All receptors come from a woman younger than 35 in good health.

This clonotype has more than one count but fewer than ten. V and J are TRBV7-2 and TRBJ2-1, with TRBD1 matching over 9 bases. The V gene's germline CDR1 is SGHTA and CDR2 FQGNSA. V was pared by 4 bases and J by 9 bases, with 7 bases of the junction left unmatched. The CDR3 has 14 amino acids. The CDR3 here is CASSSGQGKGEQFF. The CDR3 DNA is TGTGCCAGCAGCTCCGGACAGGGGAAGGGTGAGCAGTTCTTC.

This clonotype was detected a few times. The chain combines TRBV5-1 with TRBJ2-5; no definite D call. V was trimmed by 4 bases and J by 12 bases, leaving 19 bases between them. CDR1 and CDR2 from the germline V gene are SGHRS and YFSETQ. The CDR3 extends over 13 amino acids. CDR3 nucleotide sequence: TGCGCCAGCAGCGACGAGCCCCCAGGCCATGAGTACTTC. Its protein product is CASSDEPPGHEYF. Supplemented by reference TRBV5-1 and TRBJ2-5, the full variable domain reads KAGVTQTPRYLIKTRGQQVTLSCSPISGHRSVSWYQQTPGQGLQFLFEYFSETQRNKGNFPGRFSGRQFSNSRSEMNVSTLELGDSALYLCASSDEPPGHEYFGPGTRLLVL.

The CDR3 sequence is CASSPLAGEQETQYF. In DNA, the CDR3 is TGCGCCAGCAGCCCACTAGCGGGGGAGCAAGAGACCCAGTACTTC. This chain links TRBV5-1 with TRBJ2-5, with 11 bases that match TRBD2. Per the germline V gene, CDR1 is SGHRS and CDR2 is YFSETQ. The CDR3 contains 15 residues. The V segment lost 4 bases and the J segment 2 bases; nucleotides outside the gene matches: 4.

The chain combines TRBV2 with TRBJ2-5, with D perhaps given as TRBD1 or TRBD2 (5 bases each). CDR3 length equals 15 residues. The germline V gene has CDR1 SNHLY and CDR2 FYNNEI. The V end was cut by 2 bases, the J end by 11 bases, with 21 bases between. Here the CDR3 DNA reads TGTGCCAGCAGTGAACACGTGGGCCCTCGAGGGGAGCAGTACTTC. It specifies CASSEHVGPRGEQYF.

The CDR3 reads CASGPGTGHNEQFF. In DNA, the CDR3 is TGTGCCAGCGGGCCCGGGACCGGGCACAATGAGCAGTTCTTC. The chain links TRBV5-6 to TRBJ2-1; D assignment may be TRBD1 or TRBD2 (5 bases each). V lost 7 bases and J lost 5, with 16 bases in between. In germline, CDR1 is SGHDT, CDR2 YYEEEE. The CDR3 sequence is 14 residues long. Full variable domain (rest looked up from reference TRBV5-6 and TRBJ2-1): DAGVTQSPTHLIKTRGQQVTLRCSPKSGHDTVSWYQQALGQGPQFIFQYYEEEERQRGNFPDRFSGHQFPNYSSELNVNALLLGDSALYLCASGPGTGHNEQFFGPGTRLTVL.

This clonotype has a handful of counts. The V gene is TRBV20-1, the J gene TRBJ1-4, with 9 bases that match TRBD1. Germline assignment: CDR1 DFQATT and CDR2 SNEGSKA (reference sequence). Losses at the gene ends were 6 bases for V and 3 bases for J; bases not matched to a gene: 14. CDR3 length equals 17 residues. The CDR3 DNA follows: TGCAGTGCCCCGGGACAGGGCGCCGGATGGCCTAATGAAAAACTGTTTTTT. It yields the protein CSAPGQGAGWPNEKLFF.

In DNA, the CDR3 is TGCAGTGCTCTTCTGACTCCAGACATGGTCGAGACCCAGTACTTC. The encoded protein is CSALLTPDMVETQYF. V gene TRBV20-1 combines with J gene TRBJ2-7; D gene unclear. The J call may be incorrect, as the DNA end agrees better with TRBJ2-5. This CDR3 has 15 amino acids. Germline values: CDR1 DFQATT, CDR2 SNEGSKA (reference sequence).

In this sample, this clonotype turned up a few times. This sequence joins TRBV3-1 and TRBJ2-1, with unresolved D. The V and J ends lost 3 bases and 15 bases respectively, with 18 bases between them. Germline assignment: CDR1 LGHDT and CDR2 YNNKEL (reference sequence). CDR3 length equals 13 residues. This CDR3 is CASSQADRNNVFF. The CDR3 DNA reads as TGTGCCAGCAGCCAGGCGGATAGAAACAATGTGTTCTTC.

The V and J genes are TRBV24-1 and TRBJ2-1, with 10 nucleotides matching TRBD2. Germline V gives CDR1 KGHDR, CDR2 SFDVKD. The CDR3 is 15 amino acids. V was clipped by 3 bases and J by 7 bases; unmatched bases: 5. As DNA, the CDR3 is TGTGCCACCAGTGATGCTAGCGGGAGAAGGAATGAGCAGTTCTTC. It specifies CATSDASGRRNEQFF.

This clonotype has ten or more counts. This may be a read error, as it is one base from a much larger clone. The chain joins TRBV5-1 to TRBJ2-1; perhaps TRBD2 as D (5 bases). CDR1 is SGHRS and CDR2 is YFSETQ in the germline V gene. Between the trimmed V and J ends, which lost 4 bases and 4 bases, there was a span of 12 bases. The CDR3 sequence is 14 residues long. The CDR3 region is CASSAWSGYNEQFF. CDR3 nucleotides: TGCGCCAGCAGCGCCTGGAGCGGATACAATGAGCAGTTCTTC.

The chain links TRBV20-1 to TRBJ2-1, with a weak D call TRBD2 (6 bases). Per the germline V gene, CDR1 is DFQATT and CDR2 is SNEGSKA (reference sequence). The CDR3 has 16 residues. V shed 6 bases and J shed 3 bases, with 21 bases lying between them. DNA of the CDR3: TGCAGTGCCCCCCCGGGGAGGAGGGTTCTCTACAATGAGCAGTTCTTC. Translated: CSAPPGRRVLYNEQFF.

This clonotype was observed a handful of times. Mismatch with germline at one junction end may stem from a read error. The V and J genes are TRBV19 and TRBJ2-3; 10 nucleotides agree with TRBD1. The germline gives CDR1 LNHDA, CDR2 SQIVND (reference sequence). This CDR3 is 15 amino acids long. The CDR3 is CVSSAGTGATDTQYF. DNA for the CDR3: TGTGTCAGTAGTGCTGGGACAGGGGCCACAGATACGCAGTATTTT.

This clonotype occurred a few times. The chain is built from TRBV27 and TRBJ2-3, with 8 bases matching TRBD2. Trimming at V came to 3 bases and at J to 8 bases, leaving 13 bases not matched to a gene. Germline-derived CDR1 and CDR2 are MNHEY and SMNVEV (reference sequence). The CDR3 is 16 amino acids. CDR3 DNA sequence: TGTGCCAGCAGTTTTCAAGCGGGAGCTGCCCTCAGTACGCAGTATTTT. It yields the protein CASSFQAGAALSTQYF.

Only one count was recorded for this clonotype. This sequence joins TRBV6-5 and TRBJ2-5; 7 nucleotides match TRBD2. Germline CDR1 is MNHEY and CDR2 is SVGAGI. There are 14 residues in the CDR3. V lost 0 bases, J lost 11 bases, and 9 bases stayed unmatched. CDR3 loop: CASSYSGGLGEQYF. DNA for the CDR3: TGTGCCAGCAGTTACTCCGGGGGGTTGGGGGAGCAGTACTTC.

V usage is TRBV29-1 and J usage is TRBJ1-1, with 7 bases lining up with TRBD1. The length of the CDR3 is 13 residues. Losses at the gene ends were 6 bases for V and 0 bases for J; bases not matched to a gene: 4. The germline V gene encodes CDR1 SQVTM and CDR2 ANQGSEA. CDR3 nucleotide sequence: TGCAGCGTCCCGGACAGGATGAACACTGAAGCTTTCTTT. It encodes CSVPDRMNTEAFF.

This chain connects TRBV20-1 to TRBJ2-5; D is ambiguous. The germline V gene has CDR1 DFQATT and CDR2 SNEGSKA (reference sequence). CDR3 length equals 12 residues. V gave up 3 bases and J gave up 4 bases, with 9 bases separating them. The DNA of the CDR3 is TGCAGTGCTAGTGTCGAACCAGAGACCCAGTACTTC. Amino acid sequence: CSASVEPETQYF.

V and J are TRBV20-1 and TRBJ2-5; D unclear. The CDR3 runs 13 residues. Germline V gene sequence: CDR1 DFQATT, CDR2 SNEGSKA (reference sequence). V was clipped by 3 bases and J by 11 bases, with 19 bases between them. DNA of the CDR3: TGCAGTGCTAGGCGAGCTAGTGGTCCTGAGCAGTACTTC. Encoded protein: CSARRASGPEQYF.

This sequence joins TRBV7-8 and TRBJ2-1; TRBD2 is a possible D gene (5 bases). The CDR3 is 12 residues long. Trimming took 6 bases from V and 8 from J, leaving 11 bases between them. Germline CDR1 SGHVS, CDR2 FQNEAQ. The CDR3 sequence: CASSLSSDEQFF. CDR3 DNA: TGTGCCAGCAGTCTTAGTAGCGATGAGCAGTTCTTC.

This clonotype has only a few counts. The chain has TRBV6-1 and TRBJ1-6, with 8 bases matching TRBD1. CDR3 length: 17 residues. V shed 6 bases, J shed 9 bases, and the junction held 16 bases outside the gene matches. Germline CDR1 is MNHNS and CDR2 is SASEGT. The CDR3 reads CASRKEGQGGLVSPLHF. The CDR3 coding sequence is TGTGCCAGCAGAAAAGAAGGACAGGGAGGTTTGGTTTCACCCCTCCACTTT.

V gene TRBV13 combines with J gene TRBJ2-1; D unresolved. V was clipped by 3 bases and J by 7 bases, with 10 bases between them. CDR3 length equals 13 residues. Germline values: CDR1 PRHDT, CDR2 FYEKMQ (reference sequence). The CDR3 region has the DNA TGTGCCAGCAGCTTCTCCCCCAGGAATGAGCAGTTCTTC. Translated, it gives CASSFSPRNEQFF.

J is TRBJ1-1 and V is TRBV29-1, with a weak D call TRBD1 (5 bases). Germline V gives CDR1 SQVTM, CDR2 ANQGSEA. The CDR3 has 10 amino acids. With 0 bases removed from V and 11 bases from J, the gap between germline ends came to 7 bases. DNA for the CDR3: TGCAGCGTTGAAGAGGGGGGGGCTTTCTTT. It encodes CSVEEGGAFF.

This clonotype has at least ten counts. This chain joins TRBV28 and TRBJ2-6, with D uncertain. This CDR3 contains 13 residues. V lost 6 bases to trimming and J lost 3 bases, with 6 bases between them. Per germline, CDR1 MDHEN and CDR2 SYDVKM. The CDR3 loop reads CASSLGGANVLTF. DNA for the CDR3: TGTGCCAGCAGCTTAGGTGGGGCCAACGTCCTGACTTTC.

This clonotype was seen more than once but under ten times. The genes are TRBV12-3 or TRBV12-4 and TRBJ2-2; D call uncertain. CDR3 length: 12 amino acids. With 0 bases removed from V and 6 bases from J, the gap between germline ends came to 2 bases. The CDR3 DNA is TGTGCCAGCAGTTTAGCCGCCGGGGAGCTGTTTTTT. Protein product: CASSLAAGELFF.

This clonotype was counted only a few times. The chain joins TRBV20-1 to TRBJ1-2, with TRBD1 as a possible D gene (5 bases). Germline-derived CDR1 and CDR2 are DFQATT and SNEGSKA (reference sequence). This CDR3 comprises 11 residues. Trimming left V 7 bases short and J 7 bases short, with 13 bases between. Here the CDR3 DNA reads TGCAGTGGGGGACCCCCACGTGGCTACACCTTC. This gives the protein CSGGPPRGYTF.

The chain recombines TRBV7-9 with TRBJ2-1, with 9 bases matching TRBD2. This CDR3 is built from 15 residues. With 5 bases clipped from V and 8 bases from J, the junction kept 10 bases outside the gene matches. Per germline, CDR1 SEHNR and CDR2 FQNEAQ (reference sequence). The CDR3 region is CASSPLSGRGDEQFF. For the CDR3, the DNA is TGTGCCAGCAGCCCCCTTAGCGGGAGAGGGGATGAGCAGTTCTTC.

This sequence joins TRBV5-1 and TRBJ1-2, with D hard to call. Germline V gene data show CDR1 as SGHRS and CDR2 as YFSETQ. V shed 3 bases and J shed 8 bases, with 8 bases lying between them. The CDR3 has 11 residues. CDR3 in amino acids: CASSSAGGYTF. The DNA of the CDR3 is TGCGCCAGCAGCTCAGCGGGGGGCTACACCTTC. Full variable domain (missing parts from reference TRBV5-1 and TRBJ1-2): KAGVTQTPRYLIKTRGQQVTLSCSPISGHRSVSWYQQTPGQGLQFLFEYFSETQRNKGNFPGRFSGRQFSNSRSEMNVSTLELGDSALYLCASSSAGGYTFGSGTRLTVV.

This clonotype was seen a few times. The chain joins TRBV4-1 to TRBJ1-5; D is undetermined. The ends were cut back, 0 bases at V and 2 bases at J, with 8 bases in the middle. This CDR3 has 15 amino acids. Looked up from germline, CDR1 is MGHRA and CDR2 is YSYEKL. As DNA, the CDR3 is TGCGCCAGCAGCCAAGATCTCATGGGCAATCAGCCCCAGCATTTT. Amino acids: CASSQDLMGNQPQHF.

This clonotype has just a few counts. This chain links TRBV6-6 with TRBJ1-1; 8 bases fit TRBD1. Trimming cost V 2 bases and J 4 bases; bases outside gene matches: 3. This CDR3 spans 14 amino acids. CDR1 is MNHNY and CDR2 is SVGAGI in the germline V gene (reference sequence). CDR3 loop: CASSYTDRGTEAFF. In DNA form, the CDR3 reads TGTGCCAGCAGTTACACCGACAGGGGCACTGAAGCTTTCTTT.

This clonotype was seen a handful of times. The gene calls are TRBV6-5 and TRBJ2-1; 7 bases align to TRBD2. The CDR3 loop spans 12 amino acids. Germline loops: CDR1 MNHEY, CDR2 SVGAGI. Germline trimming cut 5 bases from V and 10 bases from J; bases unmatched to any gene: 5. CDR3 region: CASSKAGGEQFF. The CDR3 DNA reads as TGTGCCAGCAGTAAAGCCGGGGGGGAGCAGTTCTTC.

This clonotype was counted only a few times. J is TRBJ2-3 and V is TRBV20-1; 9 nucleotides line up with TRBD2. The CDR3 consists of 15 residues. After removal of 0 bases from V and 8 bases from J, the junction contained 9 bases not matched to a gene. Per the germline V gene, CDR1 is DFQATT and CDR2 is SNEGSKA (reference sequence). DNA for the CDR3: TGCAGTGCTAGAGATGGTGCGGGAGGGCCCGGTACGCAGTATTTT. It translates to CSARDGAGGPGTQYF.